Presented here are 18 T cell receptor beta chains from one specimen sequenced in a study of shared clonotypes between healthy human individuals. Libraries were prepared by immunoSEQ multiplex PCR; TCRdb keeps only in-frame clonotypes and omits some of them. The sample includes roughly 1,500,000 clones, around 98.5% of them seen just once. The specimen sequenced was naive CD4+ T cells sorted from blood. Subset: CD45RA+ positively selected. All receptors come from a man under 40 in good health.

The chain couples TRBV5-4 to TRBJ2-7, with D perhaps TRBD1 or TRBD2 (5 bases each). Looked up from germline, CDR1 is SGHNT and CDR2 is YYREEE (reference sequence). This CDR3 spans 14 amino acids. V lost 1 base, J lost 12 bases, and 20 bases lay in between. CDR3 coding DNA: TGTGCCAGCAGCTTGACCGGGACGGACGCCTCTTTGTACTTC. Translating it yields CASSLTGTDASLYF.

This chain links TRBV29-1 with TRBJ2-7; 7 bases line up with TRBD2. Germline-derived CDR1 and CDR2 are SQVTM and ANQGSEA. V shed 6 bases and J 0 bases; nucleotides not matched to a gene: 5. This CDR3 is 13 amino acids long. The CDR3 region is CSVPGLHSYEQYF. The CDR3, as DNA: TGCAGCGTACCGGGACTACACTCCTACGAGCAGTACTTC.

CDR3 in amino acids: CASSRTGPRTSGRQDNEQFF. CDR3 DNA sequence: TGCGCCAGCAGCCGGACAGGTCCAAGGACTAGCGGGAGGCAGGACAATGAGCAGTTCTTC. This sequence joins TRBV5-1 and TRBJ2-1; TRBD2 matches at 14 bases. Germline values: CDR1 SGHRS, CDR2 YFSETQ. The ends lost 4 bases at V and 5 bases at J; junction bases unmatched: 17. This CDR3 has 20 amino acids. Full variable domain (outside the CDR3, taken from reference TRBV5-1 and TRBJ2-1): KAGVTQTPRYLIKTRGQQVTLSCSPISGHRSVSWYQQTPGQGLQFLFEYFSETQRNKGNFPGRFSGRQFSNSRSEMNVSTLELGDSALYLCASSRTGPRTSGRQDNEQFFGPGTRLTVL.

The V gene is TRBV7-9, the J gene TRBJ2-7; 11 nucleotides agree with TRBD2. With 3 bases clipped from V and 3 bases from J, the junction kept 7 bases outside the gene matches. Per germline, CDR1 SEHNR and CDR2 FQNEAQ (reference sequence). The CDR3 has 16 amino acids. This chain's CDR3 is CASSFARGTSGYEQYF. DNA for the CDR3: TGTGCCAGCAGCTTCGCGAGAGGGACTAGCGGCTACGAGCAGTACTTC.

Comments on this clone: Other DNA variants within this sample encode the same CDR3. The chain recombines TRBV18 with TRBJ2-5; D not certain. Trimming took 0 bases from V and 2 from J, leaving 4 bases between them. The germline CDR1 and CDR2 sequences are KGHSH and LQKENI. CDR3 size: 13 residues. The CDR3 DNA reads TGTGCCAGCTCACCACCGGGACAAGAGACCCAGTACTTC. Translated, it gives CASSPPGQETQYF.

The chain carries TRBV7-2 and TRBJ2-2; TRBD2 matches 13 bases. V shed 6 bases and J 4 bases; nucleotides not matched to a gene: 8. There are 17 residues in the CDR3. Per germline, CDR1 SGHTA and CDR2 FQGNSA. The CDR3 is CASRRTSGSFGTGELFF. The DNA of the CDR3 is TGTGCCAGCAGACGGACTAGCGGGAGCTTCGGCACCGGGGAGCTGTTTTTT.

V is TRBV5-4 and J is TRBJ2-2; 13 nucleotides match TRBD2. The CDR3 covers 16 residues. Germline V gives CDR1 SGHNT, CDR2 YYREEE (reference sequence). Trimming cost V 2 bases and J 7 bases; bases outside gene matches: 5. As DNA, the CDR3 is TGTGCCAGCAGCTTCGGACTAGCGGGAGTTGTCGGGGAGCTGTTTTTT. Its translation is CASSFGLAGVVGELFF.

CDR3 nucleotide sequence: TGTGCCAGCAGTGCCTTGGGACAGGGAACTTACAATGAGCAGTTCTTC. Protein product: CASSALGQGTYNEQFF. This rearrangement joins TRBV25-1 to TRBJ2-1; TRBD1 matches 9 bases. The V and J ends lost 4 bases and 4 bases, in that order; junction bases with no gene match: 8. CDR3 size: 16 residues. The germline CDR1 and CDR2 sequences are MGHDK and SYGVNS.

Worth noting for this clone: Other nucleotide sequences in the sample specify the same CDR3. V gene TRBV9 combines with J gene TRBJ2-2; a weak D match, TRBD1 (6 bases). Per germline, CDR1 SGDLS and CDR2 YYNGEE. The CDR3 extends over 15 amino acids. V lost 0 bases to trimming and J lost 0 bases, with 6 bases between them. The CDR3 nucleotides read TGTGCCAGCAGCGTAGGGACAGCGAACACCGGGGAGCTGTTTTTT. Residues: CASSVGTANTGELFF.

This chain joins TRBV5-4 and TRBJ2-2; TRBD1 agrees at 7 bases. The length of the CDR3 is 17 residues. The ends lost 4 bases at V and 2 bases at J; junction bases unmatched: 11. Germline V gene sequence: CDR1 SGHNT, CDR2 YYREEE (reference sequence). The CDR3 DNA reads TGTGCCAGCAGCGGTCTACGGCCAGGGGGAAACACCGGGGAGCTGTTTTTT. Its translation is CASSGLRPGGNTGELFF.

This clone showed up just once. At the DNA level, this CDR3 is encoded by other sequences in the same sample as well. V is TRBV5-1 and J is TRBJ1-1; TRBD1 matches at 7 bases. This CDR3 is built from 14 residues. V was pared by 1 base and J by 1 base, with 1 base of the junction left unmatched. Per the germline V gene, CDR1 is SGHRS and CDR2 is YFSETQ. CDR3 amino acids: CASSLTGANTEAFF. Written as DNA, the CDR3 is TGCGCCAGCAGCTTGACAGGGGCGAACACTGAAGCTTTCTTT.

This sequence joins TRBV7-2 and TRBJ2-1, with 13 bases that match TRBD2. The CDR3 is 14 residues long. CDR1 SGHTA and CDR2 FQGNSA come from the germline V gene. Trimming at V came to 6 bases and at J to 7 bases, leaving 3 bases not matched to a gene. CDR3 DNA sequence: TGTGCCAGCAGACTAGCGGGAGGGGGGAATGAGCAGTTCTTC. Protein product: CASRLAGGGNEQFF.

The genes are TRBV6-4 and TRBJ2-3; possible D gene TRBD2, 6 bases. The CDR3 totals 14 residues. The germline V gene has CDR1 MRHNA and CDR2 SNTAGT. V lost 5 bases and J lost 4, with 13 bases in between. The CDR3 sequence: CASSLSGVPDTQYF. CDR3 bases: TGTGCCAGCAGTCTTTCGGGAGTCCCAGATACGCAGTATTTT.

In nucleotides, the CDR3 is TGTGCCAGCACTAAGGACCTAGAGAGTCAGCCCCAGCATTTT. This encodes CASTKDLESQPQHF. The V gene is TRBV2, the J gene TRBJ1-5; D is uncertain. Germline CDR1 SNHLY, CDR2 FYNNEI. This CDR3 region has 14 residues. V was cut by 7 bases and J by 6 bases, with 16 bases left in between.

V is TRBV29-1 and J is TRBJ2-1; D is unresolved. CDR1 is SQVTM and CDR2 is ANQGSEA in the germline V gene. The CDR3 loop spans 11 amino acids. With 7 bases removed from V and 8 bases from J, the gap between germline ends came to 12 bases. CDR3 coding DNA: TGCAGCGCCCGCCCTGCCCATGAGCAGTTCTTC. Its protein is CSARPAHEQFF.

The rearrangement uses TRBV5-4 and TRBJ2-3; D gene ambiguous. The CDR3 is made up of 11 amino acids. The germline V gene has CDR1 SGHNT and CDR2 YYREEE (reference sequence). V was clipped by 2 bases and J by 6 bases, with 4 bases between them. This CDR3 reads CASSFADTQYF. CDR3 nucleotide sequence: TGTGCCAGCAGCTTTGCGGATACGCAGTATTTT.

J is TRBJ2-1 and V is TRBV2, with D possibly being TRBD2 (5 bases). CDR3 length: 14 residues. V lost 4 bases and J 0 bases, leaving 7 bases between the germline ends. CDR1 and CDR2 from the germline V gene are SNHLY and FYNNEI. The CDR3: CASSGRSSYNEQFF. Here the CDR3 DNA reads TGTGCCAGCAGTGGGAGGAGCTCCTACAATGAGCAGTTCTTC.

V is TRBV9 and J is TRBJ2-1; 9 bases are a match to TRBD2. Looked up from germline, CDR1 is SGDLS and CDR2 is YYNGEE. This CDR3 comprises 22 residues. The ends lost 0 bases at V and 0 bases at J; junction bases unmatched: 19. DNA for the CDR3: TGTGCCAGCAGCGTAGGCCTAGCGGGGAAGTGGGGGACTTCTAGCTCCTACAATGAGCAGTTCTTC. It is translated as CASSVGLAGKWGTSSSYNEQFF.